The 19 T cell receptor beta chains given below trace back to one sample, sequenced in a study of blood T cell repertoires in COVID-19. Produced via immunoSEQ multiplex PCR; TCRdb's table is partial and in-frame only. The data hold some 260,000 clones, with about 80% observed a single time. Sequenced input: peripheral blood. The source of these receptors is an elderly woman with active or convalescent COVID-19.

The V call is TRBV12-1, the J call TRBJ2-1; TRBD2, the D gene given by the table, was not confirmed from the DNA. TRBV12-1 is designated a pseudogene. CDR3 length: 15 residues. CDR3 nucleotide sequence: TGTGCCAGCAGCTCGGGACTAGCGGGAGGACCCGAGCAGTTCTTC. Translated, it gives CASSSGLAGGPEQFF.

Here the CDR3 reads CASSSPRTGGFSGANVLTF. CDR3 sequence (DNA): TGTGCCAGCAGTTCGCCCCGGACAGGAGGGTTTTCAGGGGCCAACGTCCTGACTTTC. The chain uses TRBV27 and TRBJ2-6, with a tentative D call TRBD1 (7 bases). From germline, CDR1 is MNHEY and CDR2 SMNVEV (reference sequence). The ends were cut back, 4 bases at V and 4 bases at J, with 23 bases in the middle. This CDR3 spans 19 amino acids. The full variable domain, in which reference TRBV27 and TRBJ2-6 provide the parts outside the CDR3, is EAQVTQNPRYLITVTGKKLTVTCSQNMNHEYMSWYRQDPGLGLRQIYYSMNVEVTDKGDVPEGYKVSRKEKRNFPLILESPSPNQTSLYFCASSSPRTGGFSGANVLTFGAGSRLTVL.

V is TRBV4-1 and J is TRBJ1-6; 8 bases line up with TRBD1. CDR3 length equals 15 residues. Germline CDR1 MGHRA, CDR2 YSYEKL. V shed 4 bases, J shed 7 bases, and the junction held 6 bases outside the gene matches. DNA for the CDR3: TGCGCCAGCAGCCGGACAGGGCAAGAGAATTCACCCCTCCACTTT. Translation gives CASSRTGQENSPLHF.

This chain uses TRBV5-1 with TRBJ1-3; no definite D call. The germline CDR1 and CDR2 sequences are SGHRS and YFSETQ. V lost 2 bases, J lost 0 bases, and 9 bases lay in between. The CDR3 is 15 residues long. The CDR3 loop is CASSFSAGSGNTIYF. For the CDR3, the DNA is TGCGCCAGCAGCTTTAGTGCGGGCTCTGGAAACACCATATATTTT.

The CDR3 sequence: CASSRQTGSSGATYEQYF. The CDR3 region has the DNA TGCGCCAGCAGCCGCCAAACGGGGAGTAGCGGGGCTACCTACGAGCAGTACTTC. The rearrangement uses TRBV4-1 and TRBJ2-7; TRBD2 agrees at 8 bases. CDR1 and CDR2 (germline): MGHRA, YSYEKL. Germline trimming cut 4 bases from V and 2 bases from J; bases unmatched to any gene: 16. CDR3 length equals 18 residues.

The V call is TRBV6-5, the J call TRBJ1-1, with 12 positions matching TRBD1. The CDR3 has 14 amino acids. V shed 2 bases and J 9 bases; nucleotides not matched to a gene: 4. In germline, CDR1 is MNHEY, CDR2 SVGAGI. The CDR3: CASSYGTGGVKAFF. The CDR3 nucleotides read TGTGCCAGCAGTTACGGGACAGGGGGCGTCAAAGCTTTCTTT.

This chain uses TRBV18 with TRBJ2-7; 12 positions match TRBD1. Trimming removed 5 bases from V and 2 bases from J; junction bases left unmatched: 1. The length of the CDR3 is 14 residues. From germline, CDR1 is KGHSH and CDR2 LQKENI. The CDR3 is CASSGDRGPYEQYF. The DNA of the CDR3 is TGTGCCAGCTCAGGGGACAGGGGGCCCTACGAGCAGTACTTC.

The CDR3 loop is CASSQGGTAGSEQYF. CDR3 DNA sequence: TGTGCCAGCAGCCAAGGAGGGACAGCCGGATCTGAGCAGTACTTC. The chain carries TRBV3-1 (or the pseudogene TRBV3-2) and TRBJ2-7; TRBD1 matches at 7 bases. CDR3 length: 15 amino acids. Per germline, CDR1 LGHDT and CDR2 YNNKEL (reference sequence). The ends lost 1 base at V and 7 bases at J; junction bases unmatched: 10.

This clone showed up just a few times. The V call is TRBV6-1, the J call TRBJ1-1; weak D call: TRBD1 (5 bases). Germline assignment: CDR1 MNHNS and CDR2 SASEGT. This CDR3 is 14 amino acids long. V lost 2 bases to trimming and J lost 10 bases, with 17 bases between them. The CDR3 nucleotides are TGTGCCAGCAGTGAAAGGGGAGGGCCCTATGGAGCTTTCTTT. Translating gives CASSERGGPYGAFF.

The V and J genes are TRBV28 and TRBJ1-3; no clear D gene. This CDR3 has 16 residues. Germline-derived CDR1 and CDR2 are MDHEN and SYDVKM. The V and J ends lost 4 bases and 1 base respectively, with 14 bases between them. For the CDR3, the DNA is TGTGCCAGCAGTTCCCCGAGCTATATTTCTGGAAACACCATATATTTT. Its protein product is CASSSPSYISGNTIYF.

This clone was recorded a few times. V gene TRBV29-1 combines with J gene TRBJ2-2; 7 bases line up with TRBD2. Trimming at V came to 4 bases and at J to 0 bases, leaving 2 bases not matched to a gene. Germline-derived CDR1 and CDR2 are SQVTM and ANQGSEA. The CDR3 spans 14 residues. The CDR3: CSVVSGTNTGELFF. For the CDR3, the DNA is TGCAGCGTTGTAAGCGGGACGAACACCGGGGAGCTGTTTTTT.

The chain joins TRBV29-1 to TRBJ1-1, with D unresolved. Trimming removed 5 bases at V and 0 bases at J, with 10 bases between. This CDR3 spans 13 amino acids. The germline CDR1 and CDR2 sequences are SQVTM and ANQGSEA. The CDR3 protein is CSVCKTVNTEAFF. As DNA, the CDR3 is TGCAGCGTTTGTAAAACAGTGAACACTGAAGCTTTCTTT.

In this sample, this clone turned up once. The rearrangement uses TRBV5-1 and TRBJ1-2; no firm D call. Germline values: CDR1 SGHRS, CDR2 YFSETQ. V lost 4 bases and J 6 bases, leaving 16 bases between the germline ends. The CDR3 spans 14 residues. CDR3 residues: CASSAPSEAHGYTF. The CDR3 DNA follows: TGCGCCAGCAGCGCACCCTCCGAGGCGCATGGCTACACCTTC.

This chain connects TRBV27 to TRBJ1-2, with TRBD1 as a possible D gene (5 bases). Germline lookup yields CDR1 MNHEY and CDR2 SMNVEV (reference sequence). This CDR3 region has 17 residues. The V gene lost 5 bases and the J gene lost 5 bases, with 24 bases spanning the gap. CDR3 in amino acids: CASSDSSGGGSFYGYTF. In nucleotides, the CDR3 is TGTGCCAGCAGTGATAGCAGCGGGGGAGGGTCGTTTTATGGCTACACCTTC.

To note about this clone: Other DNA variants within this sample encode the same CDR3. The chain combines TRBV6-1 with TRBJ2-5; 11 nucleotides agree with TRBD2. Germline V gives CDR1 MNHNS, CDR2 SASEGT. With 3 bases clipped from V and 4 bases from J, the junction kept 1 base outside the gene matches. This CDR3 has 14 amino acids. In nucleotides, the CDR3 is TGTGCCAGCAGTGAGCTAGCGGGAGGAGAGACCCAGTACTTC. The encoded protein is CASSELAGGETQYF.

This clone was seen only once. Other DNA variants within this sample encode the same CDR3. The chain uses TRBV3-1 (or the pseudogene TRBV3-2) and TRBJ1-1, with no clear D. The CDR3 runs to 13 residues. Between the trimmed V and J ends, which lost 4 bases and 2 bases, there was a span of 8 bases. CDR1 and CDR2 (germline): LGHDT, YNNKEL (reference sequence). In nucleotides, the CDR3 is TGTGCCAGCAGCCTCGGAGCAAACACTGAAGCTTTCTTT. This translates into CASSLGANTEAFF.

The chain combines TRBV28 with TRBJ2-3; 8 bases align to TRBD2. Germline V CDR1 and CDR2: MDHEN, SYDVKM. The CDR3 runs to 16 residues. The J segment lost 4 bases and the V segment lost 3 bases, leaving 9 bases of the junction unmatched. CDR3 in amino acids: CASSFYGSGTSDTQYF. The CDR3 DNA reads TGTGCCAGCAGTTTTTATGGTAGCGGGACATCAGATACGCAGTATTTT.

This sequence joins TRBV5-4 and TRBJ1-1; D is unresolved. The CDR3 loop spans 13 amino acids. The V gene lost 5 bases and the J gene lost 8 bases, with 16 bases spanning the gap. Germline V lookup: CDR1 SGHNT, CDR2 YYREEE (reference sequence). Here the CDR3 reads CASSPTEGLEAFF. The CDR3 nucleotides are TGTGCCAGCAGTCCCACCGAGGGTTTAGAAGCTTTCTTT. The whole variable domain, filled in from reference TRBV5-4 and TRBJ1-1, reads ETGVTQSPTHLIKTRGQQVTLRCSSQSGHNTVSWYQQALGQGPQFIFQYYREEENGRGNFPPRFSGLQFPNYSSELNVNALELDDSALYLCASSPTEGLEAFFGQGTRLTVV.

The chain recombines TRBV4-2 with TRBJ1-5; D not resolved. Per the germline V gene, CDR1 is LGHNA and CDR2 is YNFKEQ. The V end was cut by 0 bases, the J end by 0 bases, with 12 bases between. The length of the CDR3 is 17 residues. CDR3 nucleotides: TGTGCCAGCAGCCAAGATATCAGCGGCCTTAGCAATCAGCCCCAGCATTTT. Protein product: CASSQDISGLSNQPQHF.